The clone carrying this T cell receptor beta chain has just a few counts. The data stem from a study of human T cells and chemical hapten exposure. Germline V gene sequence: CDR1 MNHEY, CDR2 SVGAGI. Trimming took off 8 bases at V and 6 bases at J, with 14 bases between the two ends. The CDR3 runs 13 residues. Time point here: patch test 1, 2 weeks after DPC sensitization. Sample treatment: therapeutic diphenylcyclopropenone sensitization with weekly scalp DPC. Investigators collected blood before applying each patch test. The library labeled individual cDNA molecules by adding unique molecular identifiers to them. Authors' methods: Samples contained a median of roughly 99,000 TCRs, with a range of roughly 23,224 to 700,000. A single record per CDR3 protein comes from TCRdb applying MiXCR to the RACE reads. These V and J calls derive from TCRdb rather than the authors' analysis. The sample shows around 120,000 distinct CDR3 sequences, about 13% of them seen only once.

This chain joins TRBV6-5 and TRBJ2-4; weak D call: TRBD1 (5 bases). This specimen was whole blood, taken in connection with sensitization to the hapten diphenylcyclopropenone (DPC). This TCR was sampled from a man aged 18 to 35 with alopecia areata. Some clones in this sample may be carry-over from other donors' samples. CDR3 coding DNA: TGTGCCAGCCAGGGTTGGGGCGGAAACATTCAGTACTTC. It yields the protein CASQGWGGNIQYF.